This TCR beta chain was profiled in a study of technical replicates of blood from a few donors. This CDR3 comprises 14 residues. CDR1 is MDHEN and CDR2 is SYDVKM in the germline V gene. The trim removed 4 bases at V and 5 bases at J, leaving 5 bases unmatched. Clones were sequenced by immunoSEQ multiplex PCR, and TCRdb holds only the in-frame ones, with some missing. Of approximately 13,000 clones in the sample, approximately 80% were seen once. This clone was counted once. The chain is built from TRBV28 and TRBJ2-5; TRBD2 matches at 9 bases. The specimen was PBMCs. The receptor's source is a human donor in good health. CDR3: CASSSAGGGETQYF. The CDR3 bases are TGTGCCAGCAGTTCAGCGGGAGGCGGGGAGACCCAGTACTTC.